The sequence of this T cell receptor beta chain was determined in a study of CD8 T cells in Susac syndrome. Concerning this clonotype itself: Its antigen is as yet unknown.

With random hexamers, reverse transcription was performed on roughly 0.5 to 1 ug of RNA. In TCRdb, the immunoSEQ multiplex PCR reads were re-called with MiXCR into one record per CDR3 protein. The sample lists roughly 130,000 distinct CDR3 sequences, about 96% occurring once. The CDR3 is made up of 13 amino acids. Per the germline V gene, CDR1 is MNHEY and CDR2 is SMNVEV (reference sequence). V lost 2 bases and J 6 bases, leaving 11 bases between the germline ends. Study results and caveats: It was acknowledged in the study that the number of individuals who were included in its TCR sequencing and HLA analysis was relatively small.

Purification of the CD8+ and CD4+ T cells relied on negative isolation, and TEMRA cells underwent FACS enrichment. The sequencing input was CD4+ T cells from PBMCs. The receptor comes from a human donor in good health. The V call is TRBV27, the J call TRBJ2-7, with D possibly being TRBD1 (6 bases). The CDR3 DNA reads as TGTGCCAGCAGTTTACGAGGGACAATCGAGCAGTACTTC. Its translation: CASSLRGTIEQYF.